The rows below give T cell receptor gamma chains drawn from one sample of a study of Vδ1+ human thymocytes. TCRdb repeated clone calling on the multiplex PCR reads with CATT. Altogether about 36,000 gamma-chain clones are present, around 21% being singletons, with the ten largest covering under 2%. The sequenced sample consisted of Vdelta1+ gamma-delta thymocytes from the thymus. Source of these receptors: a girl less than two years old who had congenital heart surgery. Both conserved end residues are part of each CDR3. Fields, in order: clone size, J gene, V gene, CDR3 DNA, CDR3 protein. Some rows have no size entry. The others give once, few or many, or a class for an expanded clone.

>NA|TRGJ1/TRGJ2|TRGV8
TGTGCCACCTGGGATCCATTCAGCGATAAGAAACTCTTT
CATWDPFSDKKLF
>few|TRGJ1/TRGJ2|TRGV3
TGTGCCACCTGGGACAGGCCCCACTATAAGAAACTCTTT
CATWDRPHYKKLF
>few|TRGJ1/TRGJ2|TRGV9
TGTGCCTTGTGGGGGCTAAAGAAACTCTTT
CALWGLKKLF
>NA|TRGJ1/TRGJ2|TRGV4
TGTGCCACCTGGGATGGGTCGGGTTATTATAAGAAACTCTTT
CATWDGSGYYKKLF
>medium-sized|TRGJ1/TRGJ2|TRGV2
TGTGCCACCTGGGACGGCTTTTATTATAAGAAACTCTTT
CATWDGFYYKKLF
>NA|TRGJ1/TRGJ2|TRGV4
TGTGCCACCTGGGATGGGGATTGTTATAAGAAACTCTTT
CATWDGDCYKKLF
>few|TRGJ1/TRGJ2|TRGV9
TGTGCCTTGTGGGAGGTGCTTTCGGGTTATTATAAGAAACTCTTT
CALWEVLSGYYKKLF
>NA|TRGJ1/TRGJ2|TRGV9
TGTGCCTTTGGCCGCTTTTATTATAAGAAACTCTTT
CAFGRFYYKKLF
>NA|TRGJ1/TRGJ2|TRGV5
TGTGCCACCTGGGACTCGAAGGGTTATAAGAAACTCTTT
CATWDSKGYKKLF
>few|TRGJ1/TRGJ2|TRGV2
TGTGCCACCTGGGACGGGCCGGAGTATTATAAGAAACTCTTT
CATWDGPEYYKKLF
>NA|TRGJ1/TRGJ2|TRGV9
TGTGCCTTGTGGGAGCCCGCTAGGTGGGTCAAGAGTTATTATAAGAAACTCTTT
CALWEPARWVKSYYKKLF
>NA|TRGJ1/TRGJ2|TRGV4
TGTGCCACCTGGGATGGCCCTGATTATTATAAGAAACTCTTT
CATWDGPDYYKKLF
>NA|TRGJ1/TRGJ2|TRGV3
TGTGCCACCTGGGCCTCCGGGAGGAAACTCTTT
CATWASGRKLF
>few|TRGJP2|TRGV2
TGTGCCACCTGGGACGGGCCGCGTGGTGATTGGATCAAGACGTTT
CATWDGPRGDWIKTF